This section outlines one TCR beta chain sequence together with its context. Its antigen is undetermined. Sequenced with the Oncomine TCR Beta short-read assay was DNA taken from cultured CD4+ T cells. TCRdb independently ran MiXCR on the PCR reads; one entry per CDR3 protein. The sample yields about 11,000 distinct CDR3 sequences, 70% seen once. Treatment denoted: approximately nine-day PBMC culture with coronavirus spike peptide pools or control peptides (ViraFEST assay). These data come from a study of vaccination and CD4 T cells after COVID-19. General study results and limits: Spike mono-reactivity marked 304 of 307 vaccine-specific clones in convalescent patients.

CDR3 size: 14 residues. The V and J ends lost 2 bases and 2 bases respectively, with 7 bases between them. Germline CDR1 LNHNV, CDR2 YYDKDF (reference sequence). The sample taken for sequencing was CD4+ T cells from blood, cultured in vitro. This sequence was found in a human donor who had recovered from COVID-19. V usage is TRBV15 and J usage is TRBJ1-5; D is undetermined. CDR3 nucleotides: TGTGCCACCAGCAGACTGGACCGCAATCAGCCCCAGCATTTT. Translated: CATSRLDRNQPQHF.